These 3 T cell receptor beta chains originate from one sample sequenced in a study of cytomegalovirus exposure and HLA in healthy donors. Sequencing was performed with immunoSEQ multiplex PCR; in TCRdb, only in-frame clones are kept and a portion is missing. The sample holds about 120,000 clones, roughly 89% seen once. Sequenced material: PBMCs. These receptors were collected from a woman aged 18 to 35 in good health and CMV-seronegative.

V gene TRBV6-6 combines with J gene TRBJ1-5, with 10 bases fitting TRBD1. The CDR3 runs to 15 residues. The V segment lost 4 bases and the J segment 3 bases; nucleotides outside the gene matches: 3. Germline V gene lookup returns CDR1 MNHNY and CDR2 SVGAGI (reference sequence). The CDR3 loop is CASSSGTGVNQPQHF. The DNA of the CDR3 is TGTGCCAGCAGTTCTGGGACAGGGGTCAATCAGCCCCAGCATTTT.

This chain uses TRBV13 with TRBJ1-2; TRBD1 matches at 7 bases. There are 14 residues in the CDR3. V shed 4 bases and J 8 bases; nucleotides not matched to a gene: 10. In germline, CDR1 is PRHDT, CDR2 FYEKMQ (reference sequence). The CDR3 bases are TGTGCCAGCAGCTCAGCGACAGGGTTGAAGGGCTACACCTTC. It translates to CASSSATGLKGYTF.

The chain combines TRBV6-1 with TRBJ2-7; the match to TRBD1 covers 8 bases. V trimming: 3 bases; J trimming: 1 base; junction bases outside the gene matches: 5. From germline, CDR1 is MNHNS and CDR2 SASEGT. The CDR3 consists of 15 residues. CDR3 loop: CASSETGVPSYEQYV. CDR3 nucleotide sequence: TGTGCCAGCAGTGAGACAGGGGTTCCATCCTACGAGCAGTACGTC.